The clone carrying this T cell receptor (beta chain) was seen repeatedly, ten times or more. TCRdb recomputed calls from the 5' RACE reads with MiXCR, one row per CDR3 protein. The repertoire consists of about 240,000 distinct CDR3 sequences, with roughly 7.5% occurring once and the leading ten covering about 5.8%. The data are from a study of identical twins. V lost 5 bases and J 1 base, leaving 26 bases between the germline ends. Per germline, CDR1 SGHVS and CDR2 FNYEAQ. CDR3 length equals 19 residues. These records were also assigned to another study, of yellow fever vaccine responses in identical twins.

The sequence was obtained from a woman under 30 in good health. The genes are TRBV7-6 and TRBJ2-5; D gene ambiguous. Sequenced input: CD8+ T cells sorted from blood. The CDR3 nucleotides read TGTGCCAGCAGCACCCACACAACAGCCTTTACTCTCTTCCAAGAGACCCAGTACTTC. It encodes CASSTHTTAFTLFQETQYF.